This entry describes one TCR beta chain. Described treatment: randomized to nivolumab then ipilimumab (arm A) or the reverse (arm B). Sorted cells were live CD3+CD8+, lacking CD19 and CD56, from PBMCs. TCRdb's copy holds only in-frame clones and misses some; the assay was immunoSEQ multiplex PCR. The repertoire has about 4,800 clones, about two thirds of them found once; the top ten carry around 67%. V was pared by 5 bases and J by 0 bases, with 5 bases between. This CDR3 comprises 12 residues. Germline CDR1 and CDR2: LGHNA and YNFKEQ. This specimen comes from a study of sequential checkpoint blockade in melanoma. In the study overall: Arm A got nivolumab then ipilimumab; arm B the reverse, 1:1. Both treatment sequences were followed by maintenance nivolumab.

V gene TRBV4-2 combines with J gene TRBJ2-7; D uncertain. The specimen comprised CD8+ T cells sorted from blood (inferred from file names), sampled from a patient given nivolumab and ipilimumab in sequence. The sequence was obtained from a human donor with melanoma. The CDR3 DNA reads as TGTGCCAGCAGCTCTTTCTCCTACGAGCAGTACTTC. Protein: CASSSFSYEQYF.